This T cell receptor (beta chain) was retrieved from a study of vaccination and CD4 T cells after COVID-19. Germline CDR1 and CDR2: DFQATT and SNEGSKA (reference sequence). Trimming removed 6 bases from V and 11 bases from J; junction bases left unmatched: 21. CDR3 length: 15 amino acids. Time point described: late sampling 161 to 241 days after vaccination in three convalescent patients. The treatment: roughly 10-day PBMC culture with coronavirus spike peptide pools or control peptides (ViraFEST assay). The Oncomine TCR Beta short-read assay sequenced DNA from cultured CD4+ T cells. TCRdb reprocessed the PCR reads via MiXCR and lists one record per CDR3 protein. Counted here are approximately 21,000 distinct CDR3 sequences, around two fifths occurring once; the ten biggest clones make up 4.9%. Concerning this clonotype itself: Its antigen is still unknown.

The TCR sequence derives from a human donor who had recovered from COVID-19. The chain couples TRBV20-1 to TRBJ1-1, with 7 bases identical to TRBD1. The sample consisted of CD4+ T cells from blood, cultured in vitro, taken about 7 months after SARS-CoV-2 vaccination. The CDR3 nucleotides read TGCAGTGCCAGCAAAATGGACAGGTTTACTGCTCGGGCTTTCTTT. Translated: CSASKMDRFTARAFF.